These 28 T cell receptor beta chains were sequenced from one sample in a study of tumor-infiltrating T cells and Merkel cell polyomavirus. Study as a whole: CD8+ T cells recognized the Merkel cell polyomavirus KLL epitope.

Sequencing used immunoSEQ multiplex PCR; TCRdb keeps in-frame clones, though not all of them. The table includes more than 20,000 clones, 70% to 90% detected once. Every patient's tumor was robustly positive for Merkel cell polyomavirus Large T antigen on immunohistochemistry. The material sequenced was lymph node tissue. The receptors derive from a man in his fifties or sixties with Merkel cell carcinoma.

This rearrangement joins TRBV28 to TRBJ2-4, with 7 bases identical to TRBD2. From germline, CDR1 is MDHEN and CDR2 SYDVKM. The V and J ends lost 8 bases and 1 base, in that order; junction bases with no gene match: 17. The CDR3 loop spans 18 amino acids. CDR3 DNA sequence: TGTGCCAGCCCCCTACGGGGCGGGAGTCTCGTGGCCAAAAACATTCAGTACTTC. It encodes CASPLRGGSLVAKNIQYF.

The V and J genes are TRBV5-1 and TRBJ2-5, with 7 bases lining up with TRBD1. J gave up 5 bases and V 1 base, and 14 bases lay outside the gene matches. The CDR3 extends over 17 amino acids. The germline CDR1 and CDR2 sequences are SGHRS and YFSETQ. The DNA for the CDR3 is TGCGCCAGCAGCTTGACCGACAGGGCTGGAAATGGGGAGACCCAGTACTTC. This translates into CASSLTDRAGNGETQYF.

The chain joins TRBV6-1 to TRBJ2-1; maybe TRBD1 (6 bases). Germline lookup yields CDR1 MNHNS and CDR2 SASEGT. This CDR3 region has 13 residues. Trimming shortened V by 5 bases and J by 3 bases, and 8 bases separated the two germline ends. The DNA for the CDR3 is TGTGCCAGCAGTTCACAGGGCTACAATGAGCAGTTCTTC. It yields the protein CASSSQGYNEQFF.

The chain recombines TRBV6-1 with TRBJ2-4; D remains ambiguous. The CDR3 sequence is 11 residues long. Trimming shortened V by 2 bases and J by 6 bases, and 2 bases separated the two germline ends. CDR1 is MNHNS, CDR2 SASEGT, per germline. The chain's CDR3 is CASSERNIQYF. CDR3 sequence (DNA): TGTGCCAGCAGTGAACGAAACATTCAGTACTTC.

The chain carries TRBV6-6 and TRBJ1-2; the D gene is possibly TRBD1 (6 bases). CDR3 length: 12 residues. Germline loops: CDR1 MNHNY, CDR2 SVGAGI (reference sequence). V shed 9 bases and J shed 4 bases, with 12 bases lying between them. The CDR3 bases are TGTGCCAGTATGGACAGTTTCTATGGCTACACCTTC. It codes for CASMDSFYGYTF.

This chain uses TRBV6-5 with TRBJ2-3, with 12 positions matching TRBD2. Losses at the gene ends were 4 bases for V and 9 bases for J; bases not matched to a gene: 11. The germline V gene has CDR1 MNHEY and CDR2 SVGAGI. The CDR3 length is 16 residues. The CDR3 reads CASSSLAGGPFETQYF. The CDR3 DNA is TGTGCCAGCAGTTCGCTAGCGGGGGGGCCATTCGAAACGCAGTATTTT.

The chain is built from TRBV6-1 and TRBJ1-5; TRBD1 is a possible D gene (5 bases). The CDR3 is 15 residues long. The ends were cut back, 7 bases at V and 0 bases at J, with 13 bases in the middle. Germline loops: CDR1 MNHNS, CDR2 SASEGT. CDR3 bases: TGTGCCAGCATTTGGACAAGGGCTAGCAATCAGCCCCAGCATTTT. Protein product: CASIWTRASNQPQHF.

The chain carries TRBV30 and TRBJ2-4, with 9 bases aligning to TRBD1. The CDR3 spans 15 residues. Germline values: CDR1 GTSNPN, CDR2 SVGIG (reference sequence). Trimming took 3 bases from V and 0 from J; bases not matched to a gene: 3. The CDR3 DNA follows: TGTGCCTGGAGGCCGGGACAGGGAGCCAAAAACATTCAGTACTTC. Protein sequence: CAWRPGQGAKNIQYF.

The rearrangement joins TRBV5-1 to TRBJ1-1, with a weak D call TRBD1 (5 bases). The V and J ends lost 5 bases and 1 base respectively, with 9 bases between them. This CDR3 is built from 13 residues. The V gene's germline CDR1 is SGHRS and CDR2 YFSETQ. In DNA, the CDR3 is TGCGCCAGCAGGGGCCAGGGGAACACTGAAGCTTTCTTT. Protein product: CASRGQGNTEAFF. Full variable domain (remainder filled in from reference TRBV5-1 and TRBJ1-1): KAGVTQTPRYLIKTRGQQVTLSCSPISGHRSVSWYQQTPGQGLQFLFEYFSETQRNKGNFPGRFSGRQFSNSRSEMNVSTLELGDSALYLCASRGQGNTEAFFGQGTRLTVV.

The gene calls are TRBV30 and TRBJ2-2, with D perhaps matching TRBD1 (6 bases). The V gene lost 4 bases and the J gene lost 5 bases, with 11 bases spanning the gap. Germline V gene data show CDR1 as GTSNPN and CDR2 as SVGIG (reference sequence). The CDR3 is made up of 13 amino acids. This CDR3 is CAWNPQGTGELFF. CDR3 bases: TGTGCCTGGAATCCACAGGGAACCGGGGAGCTGTTTTTT.

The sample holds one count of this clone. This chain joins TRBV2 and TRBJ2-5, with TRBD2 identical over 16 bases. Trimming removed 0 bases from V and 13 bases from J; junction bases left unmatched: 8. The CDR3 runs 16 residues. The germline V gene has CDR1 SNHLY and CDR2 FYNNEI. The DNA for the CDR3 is TGTGCCAGCAGTGAAGCGTGGGCGGGACTAGCGGGAGGGGGGTACTTC. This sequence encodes CASSEAWAGLAGGGYF.

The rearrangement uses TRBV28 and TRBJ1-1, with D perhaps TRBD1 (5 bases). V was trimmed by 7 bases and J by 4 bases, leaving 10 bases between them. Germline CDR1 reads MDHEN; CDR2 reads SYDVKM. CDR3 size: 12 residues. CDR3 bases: TGTGCCAGCAAGGAGGGGCGCACTGAAGCTTTCTTT. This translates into CASKEGRTEAFF.

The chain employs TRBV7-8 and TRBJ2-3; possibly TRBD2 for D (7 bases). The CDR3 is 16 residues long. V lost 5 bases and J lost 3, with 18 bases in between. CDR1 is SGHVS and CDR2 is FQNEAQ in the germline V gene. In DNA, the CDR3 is TGTGCCAGCAGCCGCCCTCGGGGGGCTCGGACAGATACGCAGTATTTT. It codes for CASSRPRGARTDTQYF.

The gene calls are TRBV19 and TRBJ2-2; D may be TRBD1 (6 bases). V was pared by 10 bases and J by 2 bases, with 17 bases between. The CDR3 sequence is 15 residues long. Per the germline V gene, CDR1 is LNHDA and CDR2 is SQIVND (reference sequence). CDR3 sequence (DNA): TGTGCCACCTCTAAATCGACAGGAAACACCGGGGAGCTGTTTTTT. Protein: CATSKSTGNTGELFF.

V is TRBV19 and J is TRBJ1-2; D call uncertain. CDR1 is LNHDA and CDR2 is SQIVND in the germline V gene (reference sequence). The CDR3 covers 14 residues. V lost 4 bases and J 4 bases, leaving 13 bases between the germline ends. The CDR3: CASSREVTSYGYTF. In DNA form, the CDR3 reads TGTGCCAGTAGTAGGGAGGTGACATCCTATGGCTACACCTTC.

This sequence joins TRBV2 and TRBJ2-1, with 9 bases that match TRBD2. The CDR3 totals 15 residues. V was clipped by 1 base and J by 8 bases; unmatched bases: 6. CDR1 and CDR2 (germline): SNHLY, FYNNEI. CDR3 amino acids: CASSEVAGGTHEQFF. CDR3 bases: TGTGCCAGCAGTGAAGTGGCGGGGGGGACACATGAGCAGTTCTTC.

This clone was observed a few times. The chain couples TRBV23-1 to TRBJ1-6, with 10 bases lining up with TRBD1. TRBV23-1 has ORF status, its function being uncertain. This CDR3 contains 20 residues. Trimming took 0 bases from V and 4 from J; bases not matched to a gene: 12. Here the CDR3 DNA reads TGCGCCAGCAGTCAATCCCCCCCCGGGACAGGGGAGGGTTATAATTCACCCCTCCACTTT. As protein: CASSQSPPGTGEGYNSPLHF.

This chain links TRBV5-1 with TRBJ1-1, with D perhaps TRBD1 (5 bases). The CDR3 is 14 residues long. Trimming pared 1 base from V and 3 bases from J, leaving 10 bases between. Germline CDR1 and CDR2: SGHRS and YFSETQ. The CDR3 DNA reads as TGCGCCAGCAGCTTGATTGGGGGGGACACTGAAGCTTTCTTT. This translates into CASSLIGGDTEAFF.

The CDR3 nucleotides read TGTGCCAGCAGCGCCCTTTTAGCGAATGAGCAGTTCTTC. Residues: CASSALLANEQFF. The chain has TRBV7-9 and TRBJ2-1; D perhaps matches TRBD2 (5 bases). V was clipped by 5 bases and J by 7 bases, with 12 bases between them. Germline V gene sequence: CDR1 SEHNR, CDR2 FQNEAQ (reference sequence). This CDR3 region has 13 residues. Complete variable domain (other parts from reference TRBV7-9 and TRBJ2-1): DTGVSQNPRHKITKRGQNVTFRCDPISEHNRLYWYRQTLGQGPEFLTYFQNEAQLEKSRLLSDRFSAERPKGSFSTLEIQRTEQGDSAMYLCASSALLANEQFFGPGTRLTVL.

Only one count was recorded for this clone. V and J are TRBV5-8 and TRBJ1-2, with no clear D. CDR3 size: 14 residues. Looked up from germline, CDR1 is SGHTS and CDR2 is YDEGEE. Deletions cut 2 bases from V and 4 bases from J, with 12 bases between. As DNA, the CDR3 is TGTGCCAGCAGCTTTGGTAGTCTCCTCTATGGCTACACCTTC. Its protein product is CASSFGSLLYGYTF. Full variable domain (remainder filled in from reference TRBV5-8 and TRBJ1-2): EAGVTQSPTHLIKTRGQQATLRCSPISGHTSVYWYQQALGLGLQFLLWYDEGEERNRGNFPPRFSGRQFPNYSSELNVNALELEDSALYLCASSFGSLLYGYTFGSGTRLTVV.

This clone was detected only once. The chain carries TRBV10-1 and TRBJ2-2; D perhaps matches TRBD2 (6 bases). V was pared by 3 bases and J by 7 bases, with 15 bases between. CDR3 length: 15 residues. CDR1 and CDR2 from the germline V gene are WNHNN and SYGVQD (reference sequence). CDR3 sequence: CASSDGGRTVGELFF. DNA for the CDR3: TGCGCCAGCAGTGATGGAGGGAGGACTGTCGGGGAGCTGTTTTTT.

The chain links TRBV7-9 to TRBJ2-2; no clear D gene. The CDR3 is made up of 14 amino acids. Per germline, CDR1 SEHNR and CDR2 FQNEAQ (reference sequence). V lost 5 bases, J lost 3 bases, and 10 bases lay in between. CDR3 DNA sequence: TGTGCCAGCAGCACCCAAACTGACACCGGGGAGCTGTTTTTT. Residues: CASSTQTDTGELFF.

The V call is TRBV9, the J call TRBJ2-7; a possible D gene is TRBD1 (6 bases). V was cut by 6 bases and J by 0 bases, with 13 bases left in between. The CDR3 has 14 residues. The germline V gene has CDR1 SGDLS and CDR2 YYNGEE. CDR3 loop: CASTLGDISYEQYF. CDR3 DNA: TGTGCCAGCACCCTCGGGGACATCTCCTACGAGCAGTACTTC. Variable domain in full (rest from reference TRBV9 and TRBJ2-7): DSGVTQTPKHLITATGQRVTLRCSPRSGDLSVYWYQQSLDQGLQFLIQYYNGEERAKGNILERFSAQQFPDLHSELNLSSLELGDSALYFCASTLGDISYEQYFGPGTRLTVT.

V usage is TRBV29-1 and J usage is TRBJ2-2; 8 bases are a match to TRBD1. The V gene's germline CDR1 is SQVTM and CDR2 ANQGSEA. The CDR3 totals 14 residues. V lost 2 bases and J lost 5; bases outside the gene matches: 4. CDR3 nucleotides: TGCAGCGTTGAATCGACAGGGGTAACCGGGGAGCTGTTTTTT. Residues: CSVESTGVTGELFF.

DNA for the CDR3: TGTGCCAGCAGCTTAGCCGGGACAGGGGTCTACGAGCAGTACTTC. It translates to CASSLAGTGVYEQYF. This chain joins TRBV7-2 and TRBJ2-7; TRBD1 aligns across 10 bases. With 0 bases clipped from V and 3 bases from J, the junction kept 2 bases outside the gene matches. The CDR3 runs 15 residues. Germline CDR1 SGHTA, CDR2 FQGNSA.

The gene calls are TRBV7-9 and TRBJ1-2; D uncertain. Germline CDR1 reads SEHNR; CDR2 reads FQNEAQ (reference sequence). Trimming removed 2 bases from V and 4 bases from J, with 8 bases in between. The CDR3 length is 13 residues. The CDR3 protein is CASSLQASYGYTF. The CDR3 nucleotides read TGTGCCAGCAGCTTACAGGCCAGCTATGGCTACACCTTC.

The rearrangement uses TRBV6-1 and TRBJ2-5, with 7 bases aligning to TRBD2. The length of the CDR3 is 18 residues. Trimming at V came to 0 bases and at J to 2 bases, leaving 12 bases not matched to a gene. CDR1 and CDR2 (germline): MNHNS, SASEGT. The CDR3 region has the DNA TGTGCCAGCAGTGAAGCGTTGGTGGCTAGCGGACCGCAAGAGACCCAGTACTTC. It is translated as CASSEALVASGPQETQYF.

The CDR3 DNA reads as TGTGCCACCTCCCACTCCAGGGGGCCCCGGGGGCATGAGCAGTTCTTC. Its translation: CATSHSRGPRGHEQFF. This chain uses TRBV15 with TRBJ2-1; 8 nucleotides line up with TRBD1. Germline CDR1 LNHNV, CDR2 YYDKDF (reference sequence). The CDR3 has 16 residues. V dropped 8 bases and J dropped 8; count of bases not matched to a gene: 17.